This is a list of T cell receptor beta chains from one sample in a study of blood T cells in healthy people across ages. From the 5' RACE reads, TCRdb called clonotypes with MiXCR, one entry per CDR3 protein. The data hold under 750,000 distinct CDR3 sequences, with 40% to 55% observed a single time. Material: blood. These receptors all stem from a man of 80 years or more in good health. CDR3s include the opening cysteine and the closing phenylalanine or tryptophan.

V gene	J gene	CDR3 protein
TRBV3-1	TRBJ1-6	CASSETGGESPLHF
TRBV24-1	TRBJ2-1	CATSSGLAGMSSYNEQFF
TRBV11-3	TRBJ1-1	CASSVDGDTEAFF
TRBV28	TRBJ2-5	CASSLSGAAGETQYF
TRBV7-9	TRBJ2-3	CASSPTRGITDTQYF
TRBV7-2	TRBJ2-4	CASSLDRNSGQYF
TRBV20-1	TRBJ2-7	CSAKNFGSYNEQYF
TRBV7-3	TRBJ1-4	CASSLSGATNAKLFF
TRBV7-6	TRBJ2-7	CASSFADSYEQYF
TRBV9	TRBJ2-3	CASSVATWGDTQYF
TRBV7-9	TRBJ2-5	CAAGETQYF
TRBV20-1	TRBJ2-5	CSARGRAAETQYF
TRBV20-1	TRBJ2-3	CSAPLGPTQYF
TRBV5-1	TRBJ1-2	CASSLGGQQVVYGYTF
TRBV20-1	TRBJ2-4	CSARQGFENIQYF
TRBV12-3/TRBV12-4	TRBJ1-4	CASSFNRGLFF
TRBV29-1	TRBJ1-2	CSAHEPDGYTF
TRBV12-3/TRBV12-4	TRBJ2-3	CASSPRFPNSQYF
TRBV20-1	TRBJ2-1	CSATPRGGLGNEQFF
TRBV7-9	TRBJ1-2	CASSLNMDRGYGYTF
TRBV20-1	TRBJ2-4	CSAIPGLAGGGKNIQYF
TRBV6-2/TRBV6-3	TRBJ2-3	CASSSSGRVRTDTQYF
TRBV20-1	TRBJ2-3	CSAGGSGRTDTQYF
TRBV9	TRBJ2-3	CASSVNRGSTDTQYF
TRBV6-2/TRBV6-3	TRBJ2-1	CASSYGTGVINEQFF
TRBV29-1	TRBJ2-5	CSVETGGETQYF
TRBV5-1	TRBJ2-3	CASSFYRVDTQYF
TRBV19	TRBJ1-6	CASSIGLGTALGGSPLHF
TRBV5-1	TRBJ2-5	CASSLGRAGDNEQYF
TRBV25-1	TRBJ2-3	CASSVQNTQYF
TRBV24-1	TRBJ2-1	CATSVGAGTYNEQFF
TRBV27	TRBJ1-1	CASSSLRGPEAFF
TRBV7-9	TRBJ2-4	CASSPNGLLGLGNIQYF
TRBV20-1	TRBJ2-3	CSARDPSLGGVGTDTQYF
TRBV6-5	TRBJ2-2	CASKSNGGTTGELFF
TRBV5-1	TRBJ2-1	CASSGRDRVSEQFF
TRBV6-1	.	CASSEYETQYF
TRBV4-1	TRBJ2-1	CASSQGLAVYNEQFF
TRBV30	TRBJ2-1	CAWSVGGFGRVTSNEQFF
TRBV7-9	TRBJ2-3	CASSRTGSDTQYF
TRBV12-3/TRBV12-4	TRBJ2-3	CASSWRRGRSNTQYF
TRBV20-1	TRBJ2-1	CSAWLRGLGNEQFF
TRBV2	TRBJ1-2	CASSERDSYGYTF
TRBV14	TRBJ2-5	CASSQRRGSGQETQYF
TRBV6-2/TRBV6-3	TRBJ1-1	CASSNRATQISAFF
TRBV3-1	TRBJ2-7	CASSQDRHYEQYF
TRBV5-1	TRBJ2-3	CASGEAGGEDTQYF
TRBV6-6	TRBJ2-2	CASSYSRATNTGELFF
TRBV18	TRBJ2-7	CASSPGTSLGEQYF
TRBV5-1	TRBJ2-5	CASSLGGTEQETQYF
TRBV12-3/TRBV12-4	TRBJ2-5	CASSLRGDREETQYF
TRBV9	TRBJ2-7	CASSVGSVDSYEQYF
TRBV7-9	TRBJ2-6	CASSPPGQGVSGANVLTF
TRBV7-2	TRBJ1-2	CASSSRVSNGYTF